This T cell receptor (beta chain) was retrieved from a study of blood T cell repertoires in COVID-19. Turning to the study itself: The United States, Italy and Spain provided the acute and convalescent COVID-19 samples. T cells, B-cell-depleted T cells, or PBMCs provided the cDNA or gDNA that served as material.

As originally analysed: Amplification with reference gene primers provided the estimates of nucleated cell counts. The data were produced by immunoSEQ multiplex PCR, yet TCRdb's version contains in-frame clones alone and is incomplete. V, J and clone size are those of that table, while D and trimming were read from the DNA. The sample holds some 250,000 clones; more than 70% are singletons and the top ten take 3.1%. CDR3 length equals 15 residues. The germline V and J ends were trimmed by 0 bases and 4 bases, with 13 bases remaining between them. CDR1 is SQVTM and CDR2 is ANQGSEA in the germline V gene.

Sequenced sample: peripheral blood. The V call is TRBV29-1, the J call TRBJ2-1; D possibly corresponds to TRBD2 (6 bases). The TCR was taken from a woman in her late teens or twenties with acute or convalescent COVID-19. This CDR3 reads CSVEELSAGYNEQFF. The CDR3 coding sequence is TGCAGCGTTGAAGAATTGTCGGCGGGATACAATGAGCAGTTCTTC.